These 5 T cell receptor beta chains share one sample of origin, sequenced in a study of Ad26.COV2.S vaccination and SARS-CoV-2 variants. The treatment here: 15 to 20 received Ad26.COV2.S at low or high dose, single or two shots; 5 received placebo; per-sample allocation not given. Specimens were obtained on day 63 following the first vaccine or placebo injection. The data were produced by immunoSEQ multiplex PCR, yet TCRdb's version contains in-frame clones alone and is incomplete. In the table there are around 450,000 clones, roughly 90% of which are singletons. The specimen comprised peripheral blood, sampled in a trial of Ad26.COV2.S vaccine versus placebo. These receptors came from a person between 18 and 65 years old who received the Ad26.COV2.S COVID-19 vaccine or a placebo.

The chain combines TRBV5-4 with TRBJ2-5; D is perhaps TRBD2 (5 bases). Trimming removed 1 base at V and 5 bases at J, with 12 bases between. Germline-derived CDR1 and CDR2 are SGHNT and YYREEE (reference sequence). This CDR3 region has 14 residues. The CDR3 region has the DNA TGTGCCAGCAGCTTGTATGGAGGCAGGGAGACCCAGTACTTC. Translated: CASSLYGGRETQYF.

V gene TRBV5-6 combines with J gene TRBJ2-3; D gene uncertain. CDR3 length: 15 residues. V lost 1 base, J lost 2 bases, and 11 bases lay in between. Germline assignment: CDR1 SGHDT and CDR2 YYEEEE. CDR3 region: CASSLRSWYTDTQYF. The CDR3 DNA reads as TGTGCCAGCAGCTTGAGGTCCTGGTACACAGATACGCAGTATTTT. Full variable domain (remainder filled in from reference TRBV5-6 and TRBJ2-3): DAGVTQSPTHLIKTRGQQVTLRCSPKSGHDTVSWYQQALGQGPQFIFQYYEEEERQRGNFPDRFSGHQFPNYSSELNVNALLLGDSALYLCASSLRSWYTDTQYFGPGTRLTVL.

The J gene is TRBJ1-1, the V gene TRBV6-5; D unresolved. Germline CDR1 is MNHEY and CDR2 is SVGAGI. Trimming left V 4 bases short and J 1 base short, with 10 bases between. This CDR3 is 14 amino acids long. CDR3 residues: CASSSTGRNTEAFF. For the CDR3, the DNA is TGTGCCAGCAGTTCGACGGGAAGGAACACTGAAGCTTTCTTT.

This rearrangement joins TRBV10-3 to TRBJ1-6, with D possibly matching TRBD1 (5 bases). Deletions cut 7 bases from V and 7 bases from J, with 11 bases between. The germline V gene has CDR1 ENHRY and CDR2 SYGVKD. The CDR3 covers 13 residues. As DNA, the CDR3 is TGTGCCATCACTGGGACCTCAAATTCACCCCTCCACTTT. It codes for CAITGTSNSPLHF.

CDR3 nucleotides: TGCGCCAGCAGCTTGCGGCAAATCTCTGGGGCCAACGTCCTGACTTTC. As protein: CASSLRQISGANVLTF. This chain joins TRBV5-1 and TRBJ2-6, with no clear D. The CDR3 extends over 16 amino acids. V was shortened by 1 base and J by 0 bases, with 8 bases between the two germline ends. Germline values: CDR1 SGHRS, CDR2 YFSETQ.